The entry below gives a single T cell receptor (beta chain) sequence along with its context. The antigen remains unidentified. The sample comes from a study of OX40 agonist ivuxolimab in advanced cancers. Study in general: Having had anti-PD-1, anti-PD-L1 or anti-CTLA-4 therapy before was allowed, and about 40% had some.

This CDR3 region has 17 residues. The data were produced by immunoSEQ multiplex PCR, yet TCRdb's version contains in-frame clones alone and is incomplete. The sample records approximately 58,000 clones, about 88% being singletons. Study findings and constraints: Clonal expansion in partial responders at 0.1-3.0 mg/kg ranked among the lowest.

This sequence originates from an adult with an advanced solid tumor such as melanoma, head and neck, liver or kidney cancer. V is TRBV21-1 and J is TRBJ2-1; the table's D call, TRBD1, has no DNA check behind it. TRBV21-1 is assigned pseudogene status. Sequencing was performed on CD4+ or CD8+ T cells sorted from blood, taken in a trial of the OX40 agonist ivuxolimab. The CDR3 loop reads CASSPTDQGGSYNEQFF. In DNA form, the CDR3 reads TGTGCCAGCAGCCCGACGGACCAGGGGGGTTCCTACAATGAGCAGTTCTTC.